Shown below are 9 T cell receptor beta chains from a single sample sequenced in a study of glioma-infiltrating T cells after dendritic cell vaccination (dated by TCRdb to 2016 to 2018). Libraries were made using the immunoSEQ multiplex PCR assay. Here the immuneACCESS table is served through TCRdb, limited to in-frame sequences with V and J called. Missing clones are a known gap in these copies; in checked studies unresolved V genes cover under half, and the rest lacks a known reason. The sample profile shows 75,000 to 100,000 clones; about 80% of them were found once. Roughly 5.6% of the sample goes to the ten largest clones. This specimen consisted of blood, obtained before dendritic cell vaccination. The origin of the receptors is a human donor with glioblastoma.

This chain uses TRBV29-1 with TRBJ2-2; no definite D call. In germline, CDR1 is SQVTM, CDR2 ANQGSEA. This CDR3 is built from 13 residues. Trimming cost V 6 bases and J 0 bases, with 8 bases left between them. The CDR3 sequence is CSVFEANTGELFF. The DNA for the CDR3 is TGCAGCGTCTTTGAGGCGAACACCGGGGAGCTGTTTTTT.

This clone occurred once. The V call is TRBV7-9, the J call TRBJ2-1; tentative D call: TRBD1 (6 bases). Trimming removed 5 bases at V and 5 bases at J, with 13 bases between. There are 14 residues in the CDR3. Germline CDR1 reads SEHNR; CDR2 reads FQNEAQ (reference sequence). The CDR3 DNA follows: TGTGCCAGCAGCGCGGACAGTCTCCACAATGAGCAGTTCTTC. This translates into CASSADSLHNEQFF.

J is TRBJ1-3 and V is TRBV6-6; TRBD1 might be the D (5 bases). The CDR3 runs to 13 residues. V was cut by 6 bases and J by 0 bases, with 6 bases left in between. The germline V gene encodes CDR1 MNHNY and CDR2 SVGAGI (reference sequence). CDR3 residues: CASRGGSGNTIYF. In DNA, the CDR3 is TGTGCCAGCAGGGGGGGCTCTGGAAACACCATATATTTT.

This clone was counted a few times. The CDR3 DNA is TGCGCCAGCAGCTTGGGCCTAGACAGGAGGAATTCACCCCTCCACTTT. Its protein product is CASSLGLDRRNSPLHF. The chain couples TRBV5-1 to TRBJ1-6, with D tentatively TRBD1 (6 bases). V lost 0 bases and J 7 bases, leaving 14 bases between the germline ends. The CDR3 length is 16 residues. Looked up from germline, CDR1 is SGHRS and CDR2 is YFSETQ.

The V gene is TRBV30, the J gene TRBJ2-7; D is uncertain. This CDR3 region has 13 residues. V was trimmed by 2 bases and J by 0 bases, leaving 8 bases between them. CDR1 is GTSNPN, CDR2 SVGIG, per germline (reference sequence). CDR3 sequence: CAWSLGSSYEQYF. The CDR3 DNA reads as TGTGCCTGGAGTCTAGGCAGCTCCTACGAGCAGTACTTC.

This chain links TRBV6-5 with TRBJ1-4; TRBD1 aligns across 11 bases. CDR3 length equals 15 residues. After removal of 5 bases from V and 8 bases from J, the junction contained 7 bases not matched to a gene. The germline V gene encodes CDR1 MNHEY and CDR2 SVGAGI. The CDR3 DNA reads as TGTGCCAGCAGTAGGACAGGGGGCTCTCGGGAAAAACTGTTTTTT. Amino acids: CASSRTGGSREKLFF.

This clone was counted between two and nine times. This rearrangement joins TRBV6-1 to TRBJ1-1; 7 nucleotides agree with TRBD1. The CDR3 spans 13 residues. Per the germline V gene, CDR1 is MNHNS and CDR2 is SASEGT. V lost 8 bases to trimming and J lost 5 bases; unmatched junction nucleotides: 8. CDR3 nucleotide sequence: TGTGCCAGCCGCGAGACAGGGCCAACTGAAGCTTTCTTT. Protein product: CASRETGPTEAFF.

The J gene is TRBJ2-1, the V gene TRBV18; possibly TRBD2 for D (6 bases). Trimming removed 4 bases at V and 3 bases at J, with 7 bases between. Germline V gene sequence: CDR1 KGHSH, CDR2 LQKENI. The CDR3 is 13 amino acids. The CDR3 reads CASSLGGYNEQFF. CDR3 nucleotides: TGTGCCAGCTCACTGGGGGGCTACAATGAGCAGTTCTTC.

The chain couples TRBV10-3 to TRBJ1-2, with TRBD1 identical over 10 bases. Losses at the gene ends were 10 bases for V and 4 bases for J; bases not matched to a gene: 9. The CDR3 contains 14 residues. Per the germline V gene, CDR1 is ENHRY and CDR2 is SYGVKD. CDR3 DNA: TGTGCCACCTTCTCCGGGACAGGGGCCTATGGCTACACCTTC. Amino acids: CATFSGTGAYGYTF.